This is a list of T cell receptor beta chains from one sample in a study of shared clonotypes between healthy human individuals. Libraries were prepared by immunoSEQ multiplex PCR; TCRdb keeps only in-frame clonotypes and omits some of them. The sample holds some 1,100,000 clones, about 80% seen once. Sequencing was done on a sample of memory CD4+ T cells from PBMCs. The receptors were sampled from a man younger than 35 in good health. Some clones in this sample may be carry-over from other donors' samples. Each CDR3 is given with its conserved first and last residue. D genes are given only for firm matches. Size is omitted from some rows. Given values are once, few, many or a class for expanded clones.

j_call: TRBJ2-3; clone_size: -; d_call: TRBD2; v_call: TRBV27; cdr3_nt: TGTGCCAGCAGTGCTAGCGGTCTCACAGATACGCAGTATTTT; cdr3_aa: CASSASGLTDTQYF
j_call: TRBJ2-5; clone_size: -; d_call: -; v_call: TRBV7-2; cdr3_nt: TGTGCCAGCAGCGATCGCGGACGGCAAGAGACCCAGTACTTC; cdr3_aa: CASSDRGRQETQYF
j_call: TRBJ2-7; clone_size: -; d_call: -; v_call: TRBV7-8; cdr3_nt: TGTGCCAGCAGCTTATTAACTAGTTCCTACGAGCAGTACTTC; cdr3_aa: CASSLLTSSYEQYF
j_call: TRBJ2-3; clone_size: -; d_call: TRBD1; v_call: TRBV11-2; cdr3_nt: TGTGCCAGCAGCTTAGGGGGACAGGGGAGATATTTT; cdr3_aa: CASSLGGQGRYF
j_call: TRBJ2-1; clone_size: few; d_call: TRBD2; v_call: TRBV9; cdr3_nt: TGTGCCAGCAGCGTAACCGGGACTAGTATAAATGAGCAGTTCTTC; cdr3_aa: CASSVTGTSINEQFF
j_call: TRBJ2-7; clone_size: few; d_call: -; v_call: TRBV6-6; cdr3_nt: TGTGCCAGCAGCCCAGCCTACGAGCAGTACTTC; cdr3_aa: CASSPAYEQYF
j_call: TRBJ2-7; clone_size: -; d_call: TRBD2; v_call: TRBV5-4; cdr3_nt: TGTGCCAGCAGCTTGCCCGCGGGAGGCGGGTCCTACGAGCAGTACTTC; cdr3_aa: CASSLPAGGGSYEQYF
j_call: TRBJ1-5; clone_size: -; d_call: -; v_call: TRBV5-1; cdr3_nt: TGCGCCAGCAGCTTGTTCGGGGACAGCAATCAGCCCCAGCATTTT; cdr3_aa: CASSLFGDSNQPQHF
j_call: TRBJ1-1; clone_size: -; d_call: -; v_call: TRBV7-9; cdr3_nt: TGTGCCAGCAGCTTAGAGCCCGGGCGTAACACTGAAGCTTTCTTT; cdr3_aa: CASSLEPGRNTEAFF
j_call: TRBJ2-1; clone_size: -; d_call: -; v_call: TRBV7-2; cdr3_nt: TGTGCCAGCAGCTTCTCATCGCGGGACGAGTTCTTC; cdr3_aa: CASSFSSRDEFF
j_call: TRBJ2-1; clone_size: -; d_call: TRBD2; v_call: TRBV4-3; cdr3_nt: TGCGCCAGCAGCCAAGTCGGGACTAGCGGGAGGGCCGAGCAGTTCTTC; cdr3_aa: CASSQVGTSGRAEQFF